A selection of T cell receptor beta chains follows, all from one sample in a study of blood T cell repertoires in COVID-19. Sequencing used immunoSEQ multiplex PCR; TCRdb keeps in-frame clones, though not all of them. Of approximately 150,000 clones detected, about 81% appear once; the ten largest clones hold roughly 8.1%. The sample was peripheral blood. All receptors derive from a woman in her 70s with acute or convalescent COVID-19. Each CDR3 is given with its conserved first and last residue. The D gene is left open where the match is weak. Expanded clones get a size class; other rows say once, few or many, or leave the size out.

J gene: TRBJ2-5; V gene: TRBV28; clone size: once; D gene: TRBD2; CDR3 DNA: TGTGCCAGCAGTTCTAGCGGAGTAAAGGAGGGGACCCAGTACTTC; CDR3 protein: CASSSSGVKEGTQYF
J gene: TRBJ1-1; V gene: TRBV12-3/TRBV12-4; clone size: NA; D gene: NA; CDR3 DNA: TGTGCCAGCAGTAAGACTGAGAACACTGAAGCTTTCTTT; CDR3 protein: CASSKTENTEAFF
J gene: TRBJ2-1; V gene: TRBV4-3; clone size: many; D gene: TRBD2; CDR3 DNA: TGCGCCAGCAGCCAAGGGGCTAGCGGCTACAATGAGCAGTTCTTC; CDR3 protein: CASSQGASGYNEQFF
J gene: TRBJ1-1; V gene: TRBV5-5; clone size: NA; D gene: TRBD1; CDR3 DNA: TGTGCCAGCAGCCCATGGACAGGAAACACTGAAGCTTTCTTT; CDR3 protein: CASSPWTGNTEAFF
J gene: TRBJ1-2; V gene: TRBV29-1; clone size: few; D gene: NA; CDR3 DNA: TGCAGCGCGACTTCTAACTATGGCTACACCTTC; CDR3 protein: CSATSNYGYTF
J gene: TRBJ1-2; V gene: TRBV24-1; clone size: NA; D gene: NA; CDR3 DNA: TGTGCCACCAGTGACTCACCAGGACAAGGACAGAACTATGGCTACACCTTC; CDR3 protein: CATSDSPGQGQNYGYTF
J gene: TRBJ1-1; V gene: TRBV7-3; clone size: NA; D gene: NA; CDR3 DNA: TGTGCCAGCAGCTTGGGGACTTCGGCGACTGAAGCTTTCTTT; CDR3 protein: CASSLGTSATEAFF
J gene: TRBJ2-3; V gene: TRBV4-3; clone size: NA; D gene: TRBD2; CDR3 DNA: TGCGCCAGCAGCCAATCGGGGGCTAGCGGGGGCACAGATACGCAGTATTTT; CDR3 protein: CASSQSGASGGTDTQYF
J gene: TRBJ2-7; V gene: TRBV28; clone size: NA; D gene: TRBD1; CDR3 DNA: TGTGCCAGCGGTAAACAGGGGGCGGGATACGAGCAGTACTTC; CDR3 protein: CASGKQGAGYEQYF
J gene: TRBJ2-3; V gene: TRBV10-3; clone size: once; D gene: NA; CDR3 DNA: TGTGCCATCAGTGAGTCGATAGCGCCCGGGTTTGTTTCAGATACGCAGTATTTT; CDR3 protein: CAISESIAPGFVSDTQYF
J gene: TRBJ2-1; V gene: TRBV29-1; clone size: once; D gene: TRBD2; CDR3 DNA: TGCAGCGTTACCGGGGGAGCGGGGAAGGGTTACAATGAGCAGTTCTTC; CDR3 protein: CSVTGGAGKGYNEQFF
J gene: TRBJ1-5; V gene: TRBV7-2; clone size: NA; D gene: TRBD1; CDR3 DNA: TGTGCCAGCAGCTTACGAGGACAGGGGAACCAGCCCCAGCATTTT; CDR3 protein: CASSLRGQGNQPQHF
J gene: TRBJ2-2; V gene: TRBV5-6; clone size: NA; D gene: TRBD1; CDR3 DNA: TGTGCCAGCAGCCTCCGGCGACAGGGTTCCACCGGGGAGCTGTTTTTT; CDR3 protein: CASSLRRQGSTGELFF
J gene: TRBJ2-2; V gene: TRBV6-1; clone size: NA; D gene: NA; CDR3 DNA: TGTGCCAGCAGTGAAGTGGGCAGGGGCATCACCGGGGAGCTGTTTTTT; CDR3 protein: CASSEVGRGITGELFF
J gene: TRBJ2-4; V gene: TRBV27; clone size: NA; D gene: NA; CDR3 DNA: TGTGCCAGCAGTATTCAGGCGGGATCCATTCAGTACTTC; CDR3 protein: CASSIQAGSIQYF
J gene: TRBJ1-1; V gene: TRBV28; clone size: NA; D gene: TRBD1; CDR3 DNA: TGTGCCAGCAGTTCCCCCTCTAAGGGGGCAGCTTTCTTT; CDR3 protein: CASSSPSKGAAFF
J gene: TRBJ1-1; V gene: TRBV28; clone size: NA; D gene: TRBD1; CDR3 DNA: TGTGCCAGCAGAGCTAGACAGGGGCCGAACACTGAAGCTTTCTTT; CDR3 protein: CASRARQGPNTEAFF
J gene: TRBJ1-5; V gene: TRBV21-1; clone size: once; D gene: NA; CDR3 DNA: TGTGCCAGCAGCAAAGGTGCGGGGGGACAGGGGAAAGATCAGCCCCAGCATTTT; CDR3 protein: CASSKGAGGQGKDQPQHF
J gene: TRBJ2-3; V gene: TRBV3-1/TRBV3-2; clone size: NA; D gene: NA; CDR3 DNA: TGTGCCAGCAGCCAAGAGGCCGGCACAGATACGCAGTATTTT; CDR3 protein: CASSQEAGTDTQYF
J gene: TRBJ1-5; V gene: TRBV4-3; clone size: NA; D gene: NA; CDR3 DNA: TGCGCCAGCAGCCAAGAGAGTTATCAGCCCCAGCATTTT; CDR3 protein: CASSQESYQPQHF
J gene: TRBJ2-5; V gene: TRBV28; clone size: NA; D gene: NA; CDR3 DNA: TGTGCCAGCAGTTTAGTGGCAGTCGAACAAGAGACCCAGTACTTC; CDR3 protein: CASSLVAVEQETQYF
J gene: TRBJ1-3; V gene: TRBV28; clone size: NA; D gene: NA; CDR3 DNA: TGTGCCAGCACCGTTGGAAACACCATATATTTT; CDR3 protein: CASTVGNTIYF
J gene: TRBJ1-1; V gene: TRBV18; clone size: NA; D gene: NA; CDR3 DNA: TGTGCCAGCTCCCCCTGGACAGCGAACACTGAAGCTTTCTTT; CDR3 protein: CASSPWTANTEAFF
J gene: TRBJ2-5; V gene: TRBV4-3; clone size: NA; D gene: TRBD1; CDR3 DNA: TGCGCCAGCAGCCCGGGGACAGGGAGGACCCAGTACTTC; CDR3 protein: CASSPGTGRTQYF
J gene: TRBJ1-5; V gene: TRBV19; clone size: NA; D gene: TRBD1; CDR3 DNA: TGTGCCAGTAGTCCTACCCCGGGGACAGGGAATCAGCCCCAGCATTTT; CDR3 protein: CASSPTPGTGNQPQHF
J gene: TRBJ1-2; V gene: TRBV19; clone size: NA; D gene: TRBD1; CDR3 DNA: TGTGCCAGTGCAACCGGGACAGGGAGAGGCTACACCTTC; CDR3 protein: CASATGTGRGYTF
J gene: TRBJ1-5; V gene: TRBV7-9; clone size: NA; D gene: NA; CDR3 DNA: TGTGCCAGCAGCTTGAGTCGGGGCAATCAGCCCCAGCATTTT; CDR3 protein: CASSLSRGNQPQHF
J gene: TRBJ1-1; V gene: TRBV28; clone size: NA; D gene: NA; CDR3 DNA: TGTGCCAGCAGTTTCGAACAACCGAACACTGAAGCTTTCTTT; CDR3 protein: CASSFEQPNTEAFF
J gene: TRBJ1-5; V gene: TRBV28; clone size: NA; D gene: NA; CDR3 DNA: TGTGCCAGCAGAACATCAGGGCTCAATCAGCCCCAGCATTTT; CDR3 protein: CASRTSGLNQPQHF
J gene: TRBJ1-5; V gene: TRBV4-3; clone size: NA; D gene: NA; CDR3 DNA: TGCGCCAGCAGCCAAGATCAGGGGAATCAGCCCCAGCATTTT; CDR3 protein: CASSQDQGNQPQHF
J gene: TRBJ1-2; V gene: TRBV3-1/TRBV3-2; clone size: NA; D gene: TRBD1; CDR3 DNA: TGTGCCAGCACCCAAGATACCCCGGGACAGGGGATCTATGGCTACACCTTC; CDR3 protein: CASTQDTPGQGIYGYTF
J gene: TRBJ2-1; V gene: TRBV20-1; clone size: NA; D gene: TRBD2; CDR3 DNA: TGCAGTGCAAGTCGTCGGGGCGGGAGTAGGTATGAGCAGTTCTTC; CDR3 protein: CSASRRGGSRYEQFF
J gene: TRBJ2-7; V gene: TRBV28; clone size: NA; D gene: TRBD2; CDR3 DNA: TGTGCCAGCTCCATAGCGGGTTACGAGCAGTACTTC; CDR3 protein: CASSIAGYEQYF
J gene: TRBJ2-5; V gene: TRBV6-5; clone size: NA; D gene: NA; CDR3 DNA: TGTGCCAGCACCCTGACAGGTCGAGAGACCCAGTACTTC; CDR3 protein: CASTLTGRETQYF
J gene: TRBJ2-5; V gene: TRBV27; clone size: once; D gene: NA; CDR3 DNA: TGTGCCAGCAGTTTACTGCGCCGACAGGTGGGTCCGAGGGGCCAGTACTTC; CDR3 protein: CASSLLRRQVGPRGQYF
J gene: TRBJ1-1; V gene: TRBV5-4; clone size: NA; D gene: NA; CDR3 DNA: TGTGCCAGCAGCTTGGACAGGGCTCCCACTGAAGCTTTCTTT; CDR3 protein: CASSLDRAPTEAFF
J gene: TRBJ1-2; V gene: TRBV19; clone size: NA; D gene: NA; CDR3 DNA: TGTGCCAGTAGTTGGGAGAACTATGGCTACACCTTC; CDR3 protein: CASSWENYGYTF
J gene: TRBJ1-2; V gene: TRBV4-1; clone size: few; D gene: NA; CDR3 DNA: TGCGCCAGCAGCCAACAGCCCGGACAGATCTATGGCTACACCTTC; CDR3 protein: CASSQQPGQIYGYTF
J gene: TRBJ2-5; V gene: TRBV30; clone size: once; D gene: TRBD2; CDR3 DNA: TGTGCCTGGACCTCCCGGGGGGGCGTTGGAGAGACCCAGTACTTC; CDR3 protein: CAWTSRGGVGETQYF
J gene: TRBJ2-3; V gene: TRBV6-4; clone size: NA; D gene: TRBD2; CDR3 DNA: TGTGCCAGCAGTGATAGGACTAGCGGGCGCACAGATACGCAGTATTTT; CDR3 protein: CASSDRTSGRTDTQYF
J gene: TRBJ2-4; V gene: TRBV18; clone size: NA; D gene: NA; CDR3 DNA: TGTGCCAGCTCACCACCGAGCAGGGAAAACATTCAGTACTTC; CDR3 protein: CASSPPSRENIQYF
J gene: TRBJ2-1; V gene: TRBV5-1; clone size: few; D gene: NA; CDR3 DNA: TGCGCCAGCAGCTCCGCACAGGGACCTTCCGATGAGCAGTTCTTC; CDR3 protein: CASSSAQGPSDEQFF
J gene: TRBJ1-5; V gene: TRBV3-1/TRBV3-2; clone size: NA; D gene: TRBD1; CDR3 DNA: TGTGCCAGCATCCCGGGACAGGGCACTATTAGCAATCAGCCCCAGCATTTT; CDR3 protein: CASIPGQGTISNQPQHF
J gene: TRBJ2-3; V gene: TRBV28; clone size: once; D gene: NA; CDR3 DNA: TGTGCCAGCAGTTCCACCAGGCGGGGGCGAACAGATACGCAGTATTTT; CDR3 protein: CASSSTRRGRTDTQYF
J gene: TRBJ2-2; V gene: TRBV9; clone size: few; D gene: TRBD1; CDR3 DNA: TGTGCCAGCAGCACGACAGGGGGCACGAACACCGGGGAGCTGTTTTTT; CDR3 protein: CASSTTGGTNTGELFF
J gene: TRBJ2-5; V gene: TRBV28; clone size: few; D gene: TRBD1; CDR3 DNA: TGTGCCAGCCACAGGGGGAGAAAAGAGACCCAGTACTTC; CDR3 protein: CASHRGRKETQYF
J gene: TRBJ1-5; V gene: TRBV6-6; clone size: NA; D gene: NA; CDR3 DNA: TGTGCCACCACCTGGGGCAGGAGCAATCAGCCCCAGCATTTT; CDR3 protein: CATTWGRSNQPQHF
J gene: TRBJ1-6; V gene: TRBV18; clone size: many; D gene: NA; CDR3 DNA: TGTGCCAGCTCACAATATTCGACAGTCAATAATTCACCCCTCCACTTT; CDR3 protein: CASSQYSTVNNSPLHF
J gene: TRBJ2-2; V gene: TRBV19; clone size: NA; D gene: TRBD2; CDR3 DNA: TGTGCCAGTTCGGGACTACCCTCACCGGGGGAGCTGTTTTTT; CDR3 protein: CASSGLPSPGELFF
J gene: TRBJ1-5; V gene: TRBV4-2; clone size: once; D gene: NA; CDR3 DNA: TGTGCCAGCAGCCAAGAAGCAGGGGGCAATCAGCCCCAGCATTTT; CDR3 protein: CASSQEAGGNQPQHF